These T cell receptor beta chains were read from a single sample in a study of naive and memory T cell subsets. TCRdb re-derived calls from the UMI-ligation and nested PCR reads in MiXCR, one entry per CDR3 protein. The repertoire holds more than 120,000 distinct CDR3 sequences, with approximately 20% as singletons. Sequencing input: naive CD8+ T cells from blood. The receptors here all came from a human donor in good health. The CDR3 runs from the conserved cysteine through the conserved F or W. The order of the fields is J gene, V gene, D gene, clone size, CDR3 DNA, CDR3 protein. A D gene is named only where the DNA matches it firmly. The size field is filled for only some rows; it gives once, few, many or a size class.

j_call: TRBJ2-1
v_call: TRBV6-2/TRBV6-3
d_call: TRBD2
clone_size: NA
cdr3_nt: TGTGCCAGCAGTTACCCGGGAGGAGCGGGAGGGAATGAGCAGTTCTTC
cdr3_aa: CASSYPGGAGGNEQFF

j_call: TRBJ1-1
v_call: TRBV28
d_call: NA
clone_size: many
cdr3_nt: TGTGCCAGCAGTTTTAAAGGGGGGTCGCCCCAAGCTTTCTTT
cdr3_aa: CASSFKGGSPQAFF

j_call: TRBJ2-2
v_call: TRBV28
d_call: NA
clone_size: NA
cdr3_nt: TGTGCCAGCAGTTTCCCCACCGGGGAGCTGTTTTTT
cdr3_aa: CASSFPTGELFF

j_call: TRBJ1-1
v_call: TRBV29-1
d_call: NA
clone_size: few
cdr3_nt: TGCAGCGTTGAAGAGACAGGATTGAACACTGAAGCTTTCTTT
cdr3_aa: CSVEETGLNTEAFF

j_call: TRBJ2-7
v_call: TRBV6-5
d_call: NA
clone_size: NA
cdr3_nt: TGTGCCAGCAGTTACTCGGGGGACCTCTACGAGCAGTACTTC
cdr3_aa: CASSYSGDLYEQYF

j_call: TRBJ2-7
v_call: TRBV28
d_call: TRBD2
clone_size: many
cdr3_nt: TGTGCCAGCAGTTCCTCCGGACTAGCGTCCCACGAGCAGTACTTC
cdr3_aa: CASSSSGLASHEQYF

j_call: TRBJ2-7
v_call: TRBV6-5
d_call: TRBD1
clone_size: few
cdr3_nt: TGTGCCAGCAGTCCGGGACAGGAATGGGGCGAGCAGTACTTC
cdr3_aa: CASSPGQEWGEQYF

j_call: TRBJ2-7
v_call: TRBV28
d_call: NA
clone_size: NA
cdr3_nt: TGTGCCAGCAGTTTCAGGGGCTACGAGCAGTACTTC
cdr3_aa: CASSFRGYEQYF

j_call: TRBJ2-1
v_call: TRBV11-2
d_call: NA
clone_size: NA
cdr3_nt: TGTGCCAGCATGGGGCTAGCGTCGTTGCAGTTCTTC
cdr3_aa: CASMGLASLQFF

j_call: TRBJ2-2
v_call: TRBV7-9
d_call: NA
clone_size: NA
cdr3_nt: TGTGCCAGCAGCTCCTTCGACGGTACGAACACCGGGGAGCTGTTTTTT
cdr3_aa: CASSSFDGTNTGELFF

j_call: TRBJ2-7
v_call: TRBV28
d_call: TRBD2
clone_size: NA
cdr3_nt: TGTGCCAGCAGTTTAGGGATAGCGGGAGGGCCAGTTCCCGACGAGCAGTACTTC
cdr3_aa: CASSLGIAGGPVPDEQYF

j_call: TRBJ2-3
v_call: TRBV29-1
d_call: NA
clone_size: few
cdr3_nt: TGCAGCGTTGGGGGGACGGTAGAGATTGGGTACACAGATACGCAGTATTTT
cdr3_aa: CSVGGTVEIGYTDTQYF

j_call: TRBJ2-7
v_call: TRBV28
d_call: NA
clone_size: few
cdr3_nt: TGTGCCAGCGCCACCCGAGGTCGAACCTACGAGCAGTACTTC
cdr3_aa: CASATRGRTYEQYF

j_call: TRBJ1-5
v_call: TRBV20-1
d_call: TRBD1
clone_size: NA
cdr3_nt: TGCAGTGCTTGGACAGGGACTCAGCCCCAGCATTTT
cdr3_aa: CSAWTGTQPQHF

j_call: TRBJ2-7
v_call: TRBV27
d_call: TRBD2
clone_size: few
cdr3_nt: TGTGCCAGCAGTTTAAGAGGGACTAGCGGCGCCTACGAGCAGTACTTC
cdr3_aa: CASSLRGTSGAYEQYF

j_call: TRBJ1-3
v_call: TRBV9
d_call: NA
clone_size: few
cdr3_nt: TGTGCCAGCAGCGTAGGGGAAGACACCATATATTTT
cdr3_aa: CASSVGEDTIYF

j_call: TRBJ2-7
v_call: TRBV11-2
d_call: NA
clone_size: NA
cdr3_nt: TGTGCCAGCAGCGGGAGTTTCGACGAGCAGTACTTC
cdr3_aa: CASSGSFDEQYF

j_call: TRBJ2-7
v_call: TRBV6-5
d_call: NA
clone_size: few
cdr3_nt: TGTGCCAGCAGTTACTCGGTGGGAGGAGGCTACGAGCAGTACTTC
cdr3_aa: CASSYSVGGGYEQYF

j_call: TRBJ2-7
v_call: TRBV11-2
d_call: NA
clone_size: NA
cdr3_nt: TGTGCCAGCAGCTTAGGGGGACGGAGCTCCTACGAGCAGTACTTC
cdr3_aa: CASSLGGRSSYEQYF

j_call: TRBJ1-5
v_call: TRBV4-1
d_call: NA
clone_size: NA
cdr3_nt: TGCGCCAGCAGCCGTGGGGGGGGCGATGATCAGCCCCAGCATTTT
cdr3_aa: CASSRGGGDDQPQHF

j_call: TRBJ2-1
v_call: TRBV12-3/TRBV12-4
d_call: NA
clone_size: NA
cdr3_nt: TGTGCCAGCAGCGACGGGGTCGGGTCCTACAATGAGCAGTTCTTC
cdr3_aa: CASSDGVGSYNEQFF

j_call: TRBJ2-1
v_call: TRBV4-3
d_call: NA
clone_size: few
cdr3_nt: TGCGCCAGCAGCGTAAGGTGGTCGCTGCTCTCCTACAATGAGCAGTTCTTC
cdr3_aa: CASSVRWSLLSYNEQFF

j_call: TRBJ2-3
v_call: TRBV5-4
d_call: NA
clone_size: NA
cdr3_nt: TGTGCCAGCAGCTTGGTAGGGTCCACGGCAGATACGCAGTATTTT
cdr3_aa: CASSLVGSTADTQYF

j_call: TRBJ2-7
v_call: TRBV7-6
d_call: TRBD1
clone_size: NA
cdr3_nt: TGTGCCAGCAGCTTCGGGACAGGGGGGACCTACGAGCAGTACTTC
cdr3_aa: CASSFGTGGTYEQYF

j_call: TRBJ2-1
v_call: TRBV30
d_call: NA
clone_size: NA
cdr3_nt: TGTGCCTGGGAGGGACCCTCCACCCTCTCCTACAATGAGCAGTTCTTC
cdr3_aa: CAWEGPSTLSYNEQFF

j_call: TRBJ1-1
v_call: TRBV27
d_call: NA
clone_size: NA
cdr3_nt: TGTGCCAGCTCGGGACTGACGAACACTGAAGCTTTCTTT
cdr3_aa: CASSGLTNTEAFF

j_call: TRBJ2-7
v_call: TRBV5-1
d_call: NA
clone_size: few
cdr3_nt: TGCGCCAGCAGTTTGGGGAAGATATACGAGCAGTACTTC
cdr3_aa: CASSLGKIYEQYF

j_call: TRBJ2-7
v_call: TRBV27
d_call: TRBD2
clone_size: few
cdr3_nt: TGTGCCAGCAGTTTATCCGGGACTATCGGGTGGGGGCAGTACTTC
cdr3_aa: CASSLSGTIGWGQYF

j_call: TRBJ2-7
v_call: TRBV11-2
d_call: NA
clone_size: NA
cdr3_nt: TGTGCCAGCAGCTTAGAGGTGGGGGGAATACACGAGCAGTACTTC
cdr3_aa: CASSLEVGGIHEQYF

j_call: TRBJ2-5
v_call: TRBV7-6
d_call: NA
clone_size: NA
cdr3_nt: TGTGCCAGCAGCTCTTCCCCGGGGCACCTTCAAGAGACCCAGTACTTC
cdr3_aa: CASSSSPGHLQETQYF

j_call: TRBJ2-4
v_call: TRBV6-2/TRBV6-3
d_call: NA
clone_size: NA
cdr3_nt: TGTGCCAGCGGGATTGGCATTCAGTACTTC
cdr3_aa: CASGIGIQYF

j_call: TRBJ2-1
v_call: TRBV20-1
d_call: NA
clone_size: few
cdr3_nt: TGCAGTGCTGGCTTTGAGGAACCGTACAATGAGCAGTTCTTC
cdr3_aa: CSAGFEEPYNEQFF

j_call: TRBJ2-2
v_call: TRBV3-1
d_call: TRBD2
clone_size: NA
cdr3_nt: TGTGCCAGCAGCCAAGACGCGGGAGGGCCCACCGGGGAGCTGTTTTTT
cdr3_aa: CASSQDAGGPTGELFF

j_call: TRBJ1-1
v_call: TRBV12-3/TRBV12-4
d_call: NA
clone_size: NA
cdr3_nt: TGTGCCAGCAGTTTGTCGAAGAACACTGAAGCTTTCTTT
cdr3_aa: CASSLSKNTEAFF

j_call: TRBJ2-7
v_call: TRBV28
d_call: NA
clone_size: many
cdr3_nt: TGTGCCAGCAGTTTAACAGCCTCCTTCTCCTACGAGCAGTACTTC
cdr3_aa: CASSLTASFSYEQYF

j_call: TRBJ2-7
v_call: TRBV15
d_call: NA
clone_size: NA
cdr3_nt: TGTGCCACCAGCAGAGTAGTGGGGTTCCTCGACGAGCAGTACTTC
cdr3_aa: CATSRVVGFLDEQYF

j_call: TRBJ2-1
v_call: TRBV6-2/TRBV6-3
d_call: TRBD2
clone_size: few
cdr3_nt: TGTGCCAGCAGTTCAACTAGCGTCCCGGACGGTGAGCAGTTCTTC
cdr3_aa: CASSSTSVPDGEQFF

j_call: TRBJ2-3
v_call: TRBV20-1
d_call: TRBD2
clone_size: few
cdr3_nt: TGCAGTGCTAGGGGGAGGGATAGCACAGATACGCAGTATTTT
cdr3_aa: CSARGRDSTDTQYF

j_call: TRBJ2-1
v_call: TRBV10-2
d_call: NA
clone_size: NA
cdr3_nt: TGCGCCAGCAGTGAGTCCATAAGGGAGCAGTTCTTC
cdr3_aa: CASSESIREQFF

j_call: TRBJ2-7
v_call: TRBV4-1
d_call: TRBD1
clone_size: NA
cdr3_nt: TGCGCCAGCAGCACTCACATCGGGACAGGGCAATACGAGCAGTACTTC
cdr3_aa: CASSTHIGTGQYEQYF

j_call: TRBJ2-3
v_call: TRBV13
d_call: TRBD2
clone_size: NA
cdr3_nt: TGTGCCAGCAGCCCCTGGGGAGCGGGAACCCCCAGGTTTCAAGATACGCAGTATTTT
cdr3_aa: CASSPWGAGTPRFQDTQYF

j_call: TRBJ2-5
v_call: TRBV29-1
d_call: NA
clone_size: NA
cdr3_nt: TGCAGCGTTGAATCCAGCGGAGGGCAAGAGACCCAGTACTTC
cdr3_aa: CSVESSGGQETQYF

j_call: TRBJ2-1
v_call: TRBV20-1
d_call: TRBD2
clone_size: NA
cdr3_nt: TGCAGTGCTAGAACGGGACTAGATATCAATGAGCAGTTCTTC
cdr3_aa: CSARTGLDINEQFF